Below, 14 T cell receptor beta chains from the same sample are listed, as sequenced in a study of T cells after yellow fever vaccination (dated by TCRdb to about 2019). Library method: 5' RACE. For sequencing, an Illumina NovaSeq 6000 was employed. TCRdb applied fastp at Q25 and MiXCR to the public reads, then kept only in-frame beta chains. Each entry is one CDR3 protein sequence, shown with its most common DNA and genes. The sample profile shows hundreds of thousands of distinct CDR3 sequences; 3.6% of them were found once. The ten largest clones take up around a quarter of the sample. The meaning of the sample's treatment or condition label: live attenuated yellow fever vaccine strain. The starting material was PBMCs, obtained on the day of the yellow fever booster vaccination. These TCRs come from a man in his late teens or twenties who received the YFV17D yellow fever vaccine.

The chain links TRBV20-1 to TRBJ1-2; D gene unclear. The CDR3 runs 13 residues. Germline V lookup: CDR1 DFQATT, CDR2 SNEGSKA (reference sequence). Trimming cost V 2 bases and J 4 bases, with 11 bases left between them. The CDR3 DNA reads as TGCAGTGCTAGAATCCGGACTTCCTATGGCTACACCTTC. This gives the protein CSARIRTSYGYTF.

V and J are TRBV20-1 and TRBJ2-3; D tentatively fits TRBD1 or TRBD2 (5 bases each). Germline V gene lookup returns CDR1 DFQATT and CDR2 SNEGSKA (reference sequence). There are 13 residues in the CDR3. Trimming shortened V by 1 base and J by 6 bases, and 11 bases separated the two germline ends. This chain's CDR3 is CSARVEGRDTQYF. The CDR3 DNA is TGCAGTGCTAGAGTTGAGGGGCGGGATACGCAGTATTTT.

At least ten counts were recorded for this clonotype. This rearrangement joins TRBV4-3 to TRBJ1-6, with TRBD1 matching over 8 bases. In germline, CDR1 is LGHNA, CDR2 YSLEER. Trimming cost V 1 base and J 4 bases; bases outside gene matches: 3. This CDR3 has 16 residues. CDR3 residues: CASSQGTGRYNSPLHF. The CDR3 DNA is TGCGCCAGCAGCCAAGGGACAGGGAGGTATAATTCACCCCTCCACTTT.

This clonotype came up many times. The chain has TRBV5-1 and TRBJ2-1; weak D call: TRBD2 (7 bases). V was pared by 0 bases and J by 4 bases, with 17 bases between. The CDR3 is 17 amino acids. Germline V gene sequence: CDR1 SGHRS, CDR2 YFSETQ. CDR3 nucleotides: TGCGCCAGCAGCTTGGAGCGCCACCGGGGGGCATACAATGAGCAGTTCTTC. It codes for CASSLERHRGAYNEQFF.

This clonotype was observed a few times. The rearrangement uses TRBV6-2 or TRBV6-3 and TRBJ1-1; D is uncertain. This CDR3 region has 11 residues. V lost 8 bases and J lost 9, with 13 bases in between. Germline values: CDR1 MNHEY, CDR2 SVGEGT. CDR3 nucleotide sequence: TGTGCCAGCCATGACCGTAGCCAAGCTTTCTTT. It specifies CASHDRSQAFF.

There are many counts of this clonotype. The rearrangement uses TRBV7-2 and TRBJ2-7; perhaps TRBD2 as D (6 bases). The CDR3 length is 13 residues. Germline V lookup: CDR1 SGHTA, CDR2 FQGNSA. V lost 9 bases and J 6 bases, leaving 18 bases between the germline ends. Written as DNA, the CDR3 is TGTGCCAGTGGACTACCCCGAGGCGGCGAGCAGTACTTC. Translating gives CASGLPRGGEQYF.

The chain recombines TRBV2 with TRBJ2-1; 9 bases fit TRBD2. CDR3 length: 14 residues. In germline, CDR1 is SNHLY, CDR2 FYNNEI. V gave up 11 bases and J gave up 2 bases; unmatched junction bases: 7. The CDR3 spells CAAGGGGAYNEQFF. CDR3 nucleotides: TGTGCCGCGGGAGGCGGGGGGGCCTACAATGAGCAGTTCTTC.

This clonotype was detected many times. The CDR3 sequence: CSARARLAGDQETQYF. For the CDR3, the DNA is TGCAGTGCTAGAGCCCGGCTAGCGGGAGACCAAGAGACCCAGTACTTC. The rearrangement joins TRBV20-1 to TRBJ2-5; 10 bases map to TRBD2. The CDR3 contains 16 residues. J was trimmed by 0 bases and V by 1 base; bases with no gene match: 5. Per the germline V gene, CDR1 is DFQATT and CDR2 is SNEGSKA (reference sequence).

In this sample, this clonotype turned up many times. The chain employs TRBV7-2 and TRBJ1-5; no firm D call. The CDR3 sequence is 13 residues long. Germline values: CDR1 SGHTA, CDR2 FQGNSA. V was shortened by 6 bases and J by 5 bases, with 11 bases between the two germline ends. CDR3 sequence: CASSLIRDQPQHF. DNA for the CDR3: TGTGCCAGCAGTTTGATTAGGGATCAGCCCCAGCATTTT.

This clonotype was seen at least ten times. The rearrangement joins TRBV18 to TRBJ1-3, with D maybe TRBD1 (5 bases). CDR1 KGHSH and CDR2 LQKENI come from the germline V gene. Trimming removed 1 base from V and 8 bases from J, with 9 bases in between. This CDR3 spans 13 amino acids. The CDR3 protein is CASSPRWDDTIYF. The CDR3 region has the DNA TGTGCCAGCTCACCACGTTGGGACGACACCATATATTTT.

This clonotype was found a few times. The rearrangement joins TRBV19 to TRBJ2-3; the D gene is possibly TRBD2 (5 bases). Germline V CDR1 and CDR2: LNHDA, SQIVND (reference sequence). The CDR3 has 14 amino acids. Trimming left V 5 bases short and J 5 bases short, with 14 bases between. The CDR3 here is CASSVGIEGDTQYF. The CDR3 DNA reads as TGTGCCAGTAGTGTGGGGATAGAGGGAGATACGCAGTATTTT.

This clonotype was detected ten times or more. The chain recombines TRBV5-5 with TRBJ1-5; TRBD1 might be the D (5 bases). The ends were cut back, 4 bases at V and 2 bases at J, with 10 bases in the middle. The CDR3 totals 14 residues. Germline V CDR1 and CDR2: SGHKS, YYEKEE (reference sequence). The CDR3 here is CASSDTGGNQPQHF. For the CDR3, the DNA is TGTGCCAGCAGCGACACAGGAGGCAATCAGCCCCAGCATTTT.

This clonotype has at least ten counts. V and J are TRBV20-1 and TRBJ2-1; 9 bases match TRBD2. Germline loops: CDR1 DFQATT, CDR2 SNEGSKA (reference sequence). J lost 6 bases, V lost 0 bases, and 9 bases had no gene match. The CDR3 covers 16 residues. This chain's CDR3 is CSARDLLAGRLNEQFF. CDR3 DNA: TGCAGTGCTAGAGATCTGCTAGCGGGGAGGCTCAATGAGCAGTTCTTC.

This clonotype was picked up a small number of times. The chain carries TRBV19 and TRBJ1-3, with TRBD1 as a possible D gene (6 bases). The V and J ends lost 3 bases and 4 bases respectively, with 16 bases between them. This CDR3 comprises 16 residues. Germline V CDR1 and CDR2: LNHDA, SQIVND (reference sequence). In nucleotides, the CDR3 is TGTGCCAGTAGTATTCGGGGGGCGCGTCTGGGAAACACCATATATTTT. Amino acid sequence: CASSIRGARLGNTIYF.